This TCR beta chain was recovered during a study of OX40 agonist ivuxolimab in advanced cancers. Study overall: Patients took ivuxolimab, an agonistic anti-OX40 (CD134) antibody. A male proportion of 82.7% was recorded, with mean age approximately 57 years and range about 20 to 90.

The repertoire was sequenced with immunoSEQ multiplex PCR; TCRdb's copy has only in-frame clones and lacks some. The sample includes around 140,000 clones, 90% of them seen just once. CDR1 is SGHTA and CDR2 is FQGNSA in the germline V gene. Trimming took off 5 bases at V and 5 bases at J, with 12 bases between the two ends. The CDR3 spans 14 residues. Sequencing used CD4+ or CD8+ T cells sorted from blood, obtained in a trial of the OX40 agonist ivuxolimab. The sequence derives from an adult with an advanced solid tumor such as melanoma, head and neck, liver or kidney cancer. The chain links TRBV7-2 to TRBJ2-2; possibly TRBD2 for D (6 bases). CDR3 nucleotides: TGTGCCAGCAGCGCCCGACTAGGGACCGGGGAGCTGTTTTTT. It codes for CASSARLGTGELFF.